The rows below give T cell receptor beta chains drawn from one sample of a study of human T cells and chemical hapten exposure. MiXCR, run by TCRdb on the RACE reads, gives a single entry per CDR3 protein. The repertoire holds 100,000 to 150,000 distinct CDR3 sequences, with approximately 13% as singletons. Sequences were derived from whole blood, sampled in connection with sensitization to the hapten diphenylcyclopropenone (DPC). The receptors shown here come from a woman between 18 and 30 years old with alopecia areata. Some clones in this sample may be carry-over from other donors' samples. Each CDR3 is given without its conserved first and last residue. Each record gives: clone size, V gene, J gene, CDR3 protein. Expanded clones are given a class, and other clones once, few, many or no size at all.

abundance: few; v_gene: TRBV18; j_gene: TRBJ2-7; CDR3aa: ASSVSGTGVEQY
abundance: NA; v_gene: TRBV11-2; j_gene: TRBJ1-2; CDR3aa: ASSSGQGLNYGYT
abundance: many; v_gene: TRBV6-4; j_gene: TRBJ2-5; CDR3aa: ASSREETQY
abundance: NA; v_gene: TRBV4-1; j_gene: TRBJ1-6; CDR3aa: ASSQDRSVGRNSPLH
abundance: many; v_gene: TRBV6-2/TRBV6-3; j_gene: TRBJ1-4; CDR3aa: ASRHLRDRANEKLF
abundance: few; v_gene: TRBV28; j_gene: TRBJ1-5; CDR3aa: ASSPPSGSNQPQH
abundance: many; v_gene: TRBV7-2; j_gene: TRBJ1-2; CDR3aa: ASSLTGRVNYGYT
abundance: many; v_gene: TRBV5-1; j_gene: TRBJ2-3; CDR3aa: ASSWGTDTQY
abundance: few; v_gene: TRBV4-3; j_gene: TRBJ1-5; CDR3aa: ASSQALRMGNQPQH
abundance: many; v_gene: TRBV6-4; j_gene: TRBJ1-5; CDR3aa: ASRPSLAGNQPQH
abundance: NA; v_gene: TRBV18; j_gene: TRBJ1-2; CDR3aa: ASSPRFRDYGYT
abundance: many; v_gene: TRBV3-1; j_gene: TRBJ2-3; CDR3aa: ASSPGQPLTDTQY
abundance: NA; v_gene: TRBV11-2; j_gene: TRBJ2-5; CDR3aa: ASSLDRGPQY
abundance: many; v_gene: TRBV7-8; j_gene: TRBJ2-2; CDR3aa: ASSTHPTGGNTGELF
abundance: NA; v_gene: TRBV12-5; j_gene: TRBJ1-1; CDR3aa: ASGGNSMNTEAF
abundance: NA; v_gene: TRBV20-1; j_gene: TRBJ1-2; CDR3aa: SARALAGVGYGYT
abundance: many; v_gene: TRBV7-9; j_gene: TRBJ2-5; CDR3aa: ASSSLAGEETQY
abundance: NA; v_gene: TRBV5-1; j_gene: TRBJ2-5; CDR3aa: ASSSGQIKETQY
abundance: many; v_gene: TRBV29-1; j_gene: TRBJ2-7; CDR3aa: SAGQVLYEQY
abundance: many; v_gene: TRBV28; j_gene: TRBJ1-6; CDR3aa: ASSLRGAQNSPLH
abundance: NA; v_gene: TRBV19; j_gene: TRBJ1-1; CDR3aa: ASSAWTGGAEAF
abundance: few; v_gene: TRBV6-6; j_gene: TRBJ1-2; CDR3aa: ASSYFPTGSYGYT
abundance: NA; v_gene: TRBV5-5; j_gene: TRBJ1-1; CDR3aa: AAGQTNTEAF
abundance: NA; v_gene: TRBV9; j_gene: TRBJ1-2; CDR3aa: ASSVEGQGDYGYT
abundance: many; v_gene: TRBV7-2; j_gene: TRBJ1-6; CDR3aa: ASSYGDRVNSPLH
abundance: NA; v_gene: TRBV9; j_gene: TRBJ2-1; CDR3aa: ASSASGGVNNEQF
abundance: NA; v_gene: TRBV21-1; j_gene: TRBJ2-6; CDR3aa: ASSKRSEGGANVLT
abundance: NA; v_gene: TRBV2; j_gene: TRBJ2-2; CDR3aa: ASTRQGSTGELF
abundance: many; v_gene: TRBV28; j_gene: TRBJ1-4; CDR3aa: ASSLGLRRGNEKLF
abundance: NA; v_gene: TRBV18; j_gene: TRBJ1-4; CDR3aa: ASSPPGPRGYEKLF
abundance: few; v_gene: TRBV12-3/TRBV12-4; j_gene: TRBJ1-2; CDR3aa: ASSLSGTRYGYT
abundance: many; v_gene: TRBV6-1; j_gene: TRBJ1-3; CDR3aa: ASSDFPSGSGNTIY
abundance: NA; v_gene: TRBV29-1; j_gene: TRBJ1-5; CDR3aa: SASTGEGQPQH
abundance: NA; v_gene: TRBV7-2; j_gene: TRBJ2-3; CDR3aa: ASSLARSRGDTQY
abundance: many; v_gene: TRBV24-1; j_gene: TRBJ2-5; CDR3aa: ATSETGTFMY
abundance: many; v_gene: TRBV12-3/TRBV12-4; j_gene: TRBJ1-5; CDR3aa: ASTKGGANQPQH
abundance: NA; v_gene: TRBV6-4; j_gene: TRBJ1-1; CDR3aa: ASSAAGTQMNTEAF
abundance: few; v_gene: TRBV6-4; j_gene: TRBJ2-7; CDR3aa: ARPFRVRDSTYEQY
abundance: few; v_gene: TRBV20-1; j_gene: TRBJ2-5; CDR3aa: SARGLQETQY
abundance: NA; v_gene: TRBV7-2; j_gene: TRBJ2-3; CDR3aa: ASSLDLLAMGTDTQY
abundance: NA; v_gene: TRBV2; j_gene: TRBJ2-6; CDR3aa: ASSESRVSGANVLT
abundance: NA; v_gene: TRBV18; j_gene: TRBJ1-1; CDR3aa: ASSPKGNTEAF
abundance: few; v_gene: TRBV7-9; j_gene: TRBJ2-6; CDR3aa: ASSSKTPTPSGANVLT
abundance: few; v_gene: TRBV13; j_gene: TRBJ2-5; CDR3aa: ASSGLAAQETQY
abundance: many; v_gene: TRBV12-3/TRBV12-4; j_gene: TRBJ1-2; CDR3aa: ASSFGGLGYGYT
abundance: many; v_gene: TRBV6-2/TRBV6-3; j_gene: TRBJ1-4; CDR3aa: ASSPRANEKLF
abundance: NA; v_gene: TRBV12-3/TRBV12-4; j_gene: TRBJ1-1; CDR3aa: ASSLQSTEAF
abundance: NA; v_gene: TRBV2; j_gene: TRBJ1-4; CDR3aa: ASSDQGRGVNEKLF
abundance: many; v_gene: TRBV10-3; j_gene: TRBJ2-7; CDR3aa: AASRGASDEQY
abundance: NA; v_gene: TRBV12-3/TRBV12-4; j_gene: TRBJ2-3; CDR3aa: ASSPRQRDSTDTQY
abundance: NA; v_gene: TRBV6-1; j_gene: TRBJ1-1; CDR3aa: ASSPSTGKNTEAF
abundance: NA; v_gene: TRBV5-6; j_gene: TRBJ2-1; CDR3aa: ASSLKVGPLNYEQF
abundance: few; v_gene: TRBV29-1; j_gene: TRBJ1-5; CDR3aa: SAGDTHSNQPQH
abundance: many; v_gene: TRBV2; j_gene: TRBJ2-1; CDR3aa: ASSEAASGGQGEQF